Listed here are 9 T cell receptor beta chains from one sample, sequenced in a study of quantifying T cell responses using KT2 cells. About the research overall: Reverse transcription used primers in the TCR alpha and beta constant regions.

An oligo carrying a UMI was ligated to the cDNA 3' end. An equimolar mix of RC1.1 and RC1.2 primed the beta chain across TRBC1 and TRBC2. TCRdb analysed the UMI-ligation and nested PCR reads with MiXCR anew, one entry per CDR3 protein. Of about 32,000 distinct CDR3 sequences in the sample, 6% to 9.5% were seen once. Sequencing input: PBMCs spiked with cells of the T cell clone KT2. The receptors were gathered from a human donor.

This clonotype has just a few counts. J is TRBJ1-2 and V is TRBV28, with a weak D call TRBD1 (5 bases). The CDR3 totals 15 residues. Deletions cut 6 bases from V and 8 bases from J, with 22 bases between. Germline assignment: CDR1 MDHEN and CDR2 SYDVKM. CDR3 protein: CASRLALPGRRGYTF. The CDR3 DNA is TGTGCCAGCAGGCTCGCGCTTCCAGGGCGGCGGGGCTACACCTTC.

V is TRBV12-3 or TRBV12-4 and J is TRBJ1-4; D perhaps matches TRBD1 (6 bases). Trimming stripped 6 bases from V and 4 bases from J, with 15 bases between. The CDR3 runs 15 residues. The CDR3 DNA follows: TGTGCCAGCAGCCGGACGACAGGCTATAATGAAAAACTGTTTTTT. Encoded protein: CASSRTTGYNEKLFF.

Only a few counts were recorded for this clonotype. With a much larger clone just one base away, this may be a read error. This chain links TRBV29-1 with TRBJ2-3; 7 positions agree with TRBD2. The germline V gene encodes CDR1 SQVTM and CDR2 ANQGSEA. With V trimmed by 7 bases and J by 4 bases, 2 bases remained unmatched. This CDR3 has 11 residues. In DNA, the CDR3 is TGCAGCGCGGGAGGTTCAGATACGCAGTATTTT. Its protein product is CSAGGSDTQYF.

The rearrangement uses TRBV20-1 and TRBJ1-2; 8 bases align to TRBD1. V was clipped by 4 bases and J by 4 bases; unmatched bases: 11. There are 15 residues in the CDR3. Germline V gene data show CDR1 as DFQATT and CDR2 as SNEGSKA (reference sequence). CDR3 in DNA: TGCAGTGCTACGCAAGGACAGGGACGATTCTATGGCTACACCTTC. It encodes CSATQGQGRFYGYTF.

This clonotype has a count of ten or more. The chain has TRBV20-1 and TRBJ1-4, with TRBD1 identical over 7 bases. Germline V gene sequence: CDR1 DFQATT, CDR2 SNEGSKA (reference sequence). The CDR3 consists of 12 residues. The J segment lost 14 bases and the V segment lost 0 bases, leaving 6 bases of the junction unmatched. The CDR3 DNA is TGCAGTGCTAGAGACCCTTTGACAGGGCTGTTTTTT. It translates to CSARDPLTGLFF.

J is TRBJ1-2 and V is TRBV6-1, with D perhaps TRBD1 (6 bases). The CDR3 length is 14 residues. From germline, CDR1 is MNHNS and CDR2 SASEGT. Deletions cut 4 bases from V and 0 bases from J, with 9 bases between. The CDR3 bases are TGTGCCAGCAGTGGCAGGACAGCTAACTATGGCTACACCTTC. It codes for CASSGRTANYGYTF.

This clonotype has at least ten counts. The chain is built from TRBV7-2 and TRBJ2-7, with TRBD2 matching 7 bases. The CDR3 totals 14 residues. The junction had 8 bases not matched to a gene; V was cut back by 3 bases and J by 6 bases. The germline gives CDR1 SGHTA, CDR2 FQGNSA. The DNA of the CDR3 is TGTGCCAGCAGCTTTGGCGGGAGTACAAGCGAGCAGTACTTC. Translated: CASSFGGSTSEQYF. Looking up the rest from reference TRBV7-2 and TRBJ2-7 gives the full variable domain: GAGVSQSPSNKVTEKGKDVELRCDPISGHTALYWYRQSLGQGLEFLIYFQGNSAPDKSGLPSDRFSAERTGGSVSTLTIQRTQQEDSAVYLCASSFGGSTSEQYFGPGTRLTVT.

The V call is TRBV6-6, the J call TRBJ2-5, with D possibly matching TRBD2 (6 bases). The CDR3 has 14 amino acids. Germline values: CDR1 MNHNY, CDR2 SVGAGI (reference sequence). Trimming took off 1 base at V and 2 bases at J, with 8 bases between the two ends. The CDR3 bases are TGTGCCAGCAGTTACTTCGGGGGACAAGAGACCCAGTACTTC. Amino acid sequence: CASSYFGGQETQYF.

This clonotype has at least ten counts. The rearrangement links TRBV4-2 to TRBJ2-3; 7 bases line up with TRBD2. The CDR3 totals 16 residues. V lost 1 base, J lost 4 bases, and 8 bases stayed unmatched. Germline values: CDR1 LGHNA, CDR2 YNFKEQ. CDR3 DNA sequence: TGTGCCAGCAGCCAAGCCGTCGGGAGGTGGGCAGATACGCAGTATTTT. Encoded protein: CASSQAVGRWADTQYF.